The entry that follows covers one TCR beta chain sequence. This specimen belongs to a study of blood T cell repertoires in COVID-19. Overall study context: COVID-19 samples from acute and convalescent phases originated in the United States, Italy and Spain. Sources were T cells, B-cell-depleted T cells, or PBMCs; the material itself was cDNA or gDNA.

In germline, CDR1 is LNHDA, CDR2 SQIVND (reference sequence). This CDR3 has 15 amino acids. J gave up 1 base and V 5 bases, and 4 bases lay outside the gene matches. In the study's own analysis: Nucleated cell counts were estimated from reference gene primer amplification. Only in-frame clones appear in the TCRdb table, and some are missing; sequencing was by immunoSEQ multiplex PCR. The V and J calls and clone size are taken from that table; D and trimming were inferred from the DNA. The sample consists of roughly 100,000 clones, around 90% of them appearing once. V gene TRBV19 combines with J gene TRBJ1-1; 10 bases are shared with TRBD1. Sequenced: peripheral blood. This receptor was taken from a woman in her 70s with acute or convalescent COVID-19. The CDR3: CASSSGQGRNTEAFF. In DNA, the CDR3 is TGTGCCAGTAGTTCGGGACAGGGGAGGAACACTGAAGCTTTCTTT.